Listed below are T cell receptor beta chains from one sample, sequenced in a study of T-cell reconstitution after alpha-beta-depleted transplantation in children. One entry per CDR3 protein, called by TCRdb with MiXCR from the PCR reads. This table has about 510,000 distinct CDR3 sequences, 10% to 12% appearing once. The sequencing here drew on PBMCs, mostly from graft donor cells, taken 180 days after TCRalphabeta/CD19-depleted stem cell transplant. These receptors all stem from a female patient aged 2 to 10 who had a stem cell transplant for aplastic anemia, so the T cells may come from the graft donor. Each CDR3 is given with its conserved first and last residue. A D gene is named only where the DNA matches it firmly. The listing skips clone size in some rows; elsewhere it reads once, few, many or a size class.

size	J	D	V	DNA	CDR3
few	TRBJ2-7	TRBD2	TRBV28	TGTGCCAGCAGTTCCTACAGAAACTGGTTAAGCGGGACGGCTCGCTACGAGCAGTACTTC	CASSSYRNWLSGTARYEQYF
few	TRBJ1-6	TRBD1	TRBV20-1	TGCAGCCCTACCCGGGACAGCAATTCACCCCTCCACTTT	CSPTRDSNSPLHF
few	TRBJ2-1	TRBD2	TRBV10-3	TGTGCCATCAGTGAGTCTGTGTCTTTGCTAGCGGGAGTAGTTTATGATGAGCAGTTCTTC	CAISESVSLLAGVVYDEQFF
NA	TRBJ1-1	NA	TRBV20-1	TGCAGTGCTAGAGTACAGACTGAAGCTTTCTTT	CSARVQTEAFF
few	TRBJ2-7	NA	TRBV10-3	TGTGCCATCATGGGCGCGATGAGCTCCTACGAGCAGTACTTC	CAIMGAMSSYEQYF
few	TRBJ2-2	TRBD2	TRBV11-3	TGTGCCAGCAGCTATATGTGGCTAGCGGGAAGCACCGGGGAGCTGTTTTTT	CASSYMWLAGSTGELFF
few	TRBJ1-1	NA	TRBV10-3	TGTGCCATCAGTGAGGGGGGGGGTTGGACTGAAGCTTTCTTT	CAISEGGGWTEAFF
NA	TRBJ2-7	NA	TRBV28	TGTGCCAGCAGTTTGACTATTTTCCCCATCTGGGCGTACGAGCAGTACTTC	CASSLTIFPIWAYEQYF
NA	TRBJ2-3	TRBD2	TRBV6-5	TGTGCCAGCAGTTACTCGAAACTAGCGGGTGGAACAGATACGCAGTATTTT	CASSYSKLAGGTDTQYF
many	TRBJ1-1	NA	TRBV3-1	TGTGCCAGCAGCCAAGACTGGGTTAACACTGAAGCTTTCTTT	CASSQDWVNTEAFF
many	TRBJ2-1	NA	TRBV18	TGTGCCAGCTCACCAGACCTGAGCTCCTACAATGAGCAGTTCTTC	CASSPDLSSYNEQFF
many	TRBJ1-1	NA	TRBV28	TGTGCCAGCCCATCGGACGGACGAACACTTACTGAAGCTTTCTTT	CASPSDGRTLTEAFF
many	TRBJ2-3	NA	TRBV5-1	TGCGCCAGCAGCCTGGCGAGGACAAGCACAGATACGCAGTATTTT	CASSLARTSTDTQYF
few	TRBJ1-4	TRBD1	TRBV6-2/TRBV6-3	TGTGCCAGCAGCAGCAGACAGGGAGCGGAAAAACTGTTTTTT	CASSSRQGAEKLFF
NA	TRBJ2-1	TRBD2	TRBV4-3	TGCGCCAGCAGCCAAGTTCATAGCGGGACCTTCTACAATGAGCAGTTCTTC	CASSQVHSGTFYNEQFF
many	TRBJ1-2	TRBD1	TRBV5-1	TGCGCCAGCAGCCCGACAGGGGACTATGGCTACACCTTC	CASSPTGDYGYTF
few	TRBJ2-7	TRBD2	TRBV29-1	TGCAGCGTTGGTCTAGCGGGAGCCGTATACGAGCAGTACTTC	CSVGLAGAVYEQYF
few	TRBJ2-5	NA	TRBV7-6	TGTGCCAGCAGCCTACCACCAGGAGTAGGGGAGACCCAGTACTTC	CASSLPPGVGETQYF
NA	TRBJ2-7	NA	TRBV20-1	TGCAGTGCTAGAGATATCCGTTCTGCCTACGAGCAGTACTTC	CSARDIRSAYEQYF
NA	TRBJ2-3	NA	TRBV24-1	TGTGCCACCAGTGTGGCCACAGGGAAAAGCTTCACAGATACGCAGTATTTT	CATSVATGKSFTDTQYF
NA	TRBJ1-5	TRBD1	TRBV12-3/TRBV12-4	TGTGCCAGCAGGGGGGACAGGGCCGTTAAGGGGCCTAGCAATCAGCCCCAGCATTTT	CASRGDRAVKGPSNQPQHF
few	TRBJ1-5	NA	TRBV12-3/TRBV12-4	TGTGCCAGCAGCCTCGTACGTGGGCAGCCCCAGCATTTT	CASSLVRGQPQHF
NA	TRBJ2-2	NA	TRBV29-1	TGCAGCGTTCATATCCCGAGGACAGCCTCGAACACCGGGGAGCTGTTTTTT	CSVHIPRTASNTGELFF
many	TRBJ2-3	TRBD2	TRBV11-2	TGTGCCAGCAGCCCACCGGGACTAGCGGGAGGACGCACAGATACGCAGTATTTT	CASSPPGLAGGRTDTQYF
few	TRBJ2-1	TRBD2	TRBV29-1	TGCAGCGTTGAATCGGGAGGGCCCTACAATGAGCAGTTCTTC	CSVESGGPYNEQFF
few	TRBJ2-5	NA	TRBV12-3/TRBV12-4	TGTGCCAGCAGTTTAGACGCACTCAGTTACCAAGAGACCCAGTACTTC	CASSLDALSYQETQYF
NA	TRBJ1-1	NA	TRBV12-3/TRBV12-4	TGTGCCAGCAGCGAGGACAGATCGTTTGAAGCTTTCTTT	CASSEDRSFEAFF
few	TRBJ1-5	NA	TRBV20-1	TGCAGTGCTAGAGTTCTCGGGATTGGGAGCAATCAGCCCCAGCATTTT	CSARVLGIGSNQPQHF
NA	TRBJ2-6	TRBD1	TRBV4-3	TGCGCCAGCAGCCAAGATCAGACAGGGACTGGGGCCAACGTCCTGACTTTC	CASSQDQTGTGANVLTF
NA	TRBJ2-5	NA	TRBV6-1	TGTGCCAGCACCCCTCTTGGCAGGGGCAAAGAGACCCAGTACTTC	CASTPLGRGKETQYF
NA	TRBJ2-1	NA	TRBV20-1	TGCAGTGCTAGAGATCTAGTACTATACAATGAGCAGTTCTTC	CSARDLVLYNEQFF
few	TRBJ2-7	NA	TRBV27	TGTGCCAGCAGTTTCGGGTCCGCGCGGGCAGTGGCCTACGAGCAGTACTTC	CASSFGSARAVAYEQYF
NA	TRBJ2-1	NA	TRBV2	TGTGCCAGCAGTTGGACTCACAGCTCCTACAATGAGCAGTTCTTC	CASSWTHSSYNEQFF
few	TRBJ2-3	NA	TRBV24-1	TGTGCCACCAGTGATTTGGAAGGAACGGGACCTAGCACAGATACGCAGTATTTT	CATSDLEGTGPSTDTQYF
few	TRBJ1-3	NA	TRBV12-3/TRBV12-4	TGTGCCAGCAGTTTGGGCAGATTCTCTGGAAACACCATATATTTT	CASSLGRFSGNTIYF
few	TRBJ2-1	NA	TRBV9	TGTGCCAGCAGCGTAGCGGGAGACACCTACAATGAGCAGTTCTTC	CASSVAGDTYNEQFF
NA	TRBJ1-2	NA	TRBV12-3/TRBV12-4	TGTGCCAGCAGTCTAAGGGGGGAATGGATCGATGGCTACACCTTC	CASSLRGEWIDGYTF
NA	TRBJ2-5	TRBD2	TRBV12-3/TRBV12-4	TGTGCCAGCAGTTTAAGGTCTGGGATCGGGGGGGAGACCCAGTACTTC	CASSLRSGIGGETQYF
few	TRBJ1-5	TRBD1	TRBV6-2/TRBV6-3	TGTGCCAGCAGTTACCAGGGGGCTTATCAGCCCCAGCATTTT	CASSYQGAYQPQHF
few	TRBJ1-4	NA	TRBV7-9	TGTGCCAGCAGCTTAGGGCCCGATTCAACTAATGAAAAACTGTTTTTT	CASSLGPDSTNEKLFF
NA	TRBJ1-5	NA	TRBV24-1	TGTGCCACCAGTGCCTCTTATCTCAATCAGCCCCAGCATTTT	CATSASYLNQPQHF
many	TRBJ2-3	TRBD2	TRBV5-6	TGTGCCAGCAGCTCTTTAGCGGGAACGGGCACAGATACGCAGTATTTT	CASSSLAGTGTDTQYF
few	TRBJ2-5	TRBD1	TRBV10-3	TGTGCCATCAGTGAGCCGATGGACAGGATGGGGCAAGAGACCCAGTACTTC	CAISEPMDRMGQETQYF
few	TRBJ2-7	TRBD2	TRBV29-1	TGCAGCTCCTTAGCGGGAGATAGCTACGAGCAGTACTTC	CSSLAGDSYEQYF
NA	TRBJ2-1	TRBD1	TRBV29-1	TGCAGCGAGAGGACAGGGTCTAACTCCTACAATGAGCAGTTCTTC	CSERTGSNSYNEQFF
many	TRBJ2-3	NA	TRBV5-1	TGCGCCAGCAGCTTGGCGCGTGGCAGGACCCTTACATATACGCAGTATTTT	CASSLARGRTLTYTQYF
NA	TRBJ2-3	TRBD2	TRBV2	TGTGCCAGCAGGGGGGGGAGCTTACTAGTTAGCACAGATACGCAGTATTTT	CASRGGSLLVSTDTQYF
few	TRBJ2-2	TRBD1	TRBV12-3/TRBV12-4	TGTGCCAGCAGGGGGACAGGGACCACCGGGGAGCTGTTTTTT	CASRGTGTTGELFF